This entry lists 21 T cell receptor beta chains sequenced from one sample in a study of blood T cells in healthy people across ages. With a J-beta primer mix and a sample-barcoded 5' primer, a second PCR ran about 6 to 11 cycles. TCRdb re-called the 5' RACE reads through MiXCR, storing one row per CDR3 protein. This repertoire shows 1,500,000 or so distinct CDR3 sequences, around 59% found once; its top ten account for 5.5% to 8%. Sequencing was carried out using blood. The receptors stem from a man between 18 and 29 years old in good health.

This clonotype was detected a few times. J is TRBJ2-5 and V is TRBV29-1, with a weak D call TRBD1 (6 bases). The J call may be wrong; the DNA end is better matched by TRBJ2-7. The CDR3 is made up of 13 amino acids. Germline values: CDR1 SQVTM, CDR2 ANQGSEA. CDR3 sequence reads: CSVEGDIDYEQYF. The CDR3 DNA reads TGCAGCGTTGAAGGGGACATTGACTACGAGCAGTACTTC.

The rearrangement joins TRBV4-2 to TRBJ2-3; 9 nucleotides line up with TRBD2. The CDR3 has 17 residues. V shed 0 bases and J 8 bases; nucleotides not matched to a gene: 12. Per germline, CDR1 LGHNA and CDR2 YNFKEQ. The CDR3 DNA follows: TGTGCCAGCAGCCAAGATCCCTCTAGCGGGGCCGAAGCTACGCAGTATTTT. It yields the protein CASSQDPSSGAEATQYF.

The chain recombines TRBV28 with TRBJ1-2; D call uncertain. This CDR3 has 12 residues. V lost 8 bases to trimming and J lost 8 bases, with 15 bases between them. CDR1 MDHEN and CDR2 SYDVKM come from the germline V gene. Written as DNA, the CDR3 is TGTGCCAGCGCAATTACAGCGGGGGGCTACACCTTC. This gives the protein CASAITAGGYTF.

The CDR3 protein is CASSKGQSPYEQYF. DNA for the CDR3: TGTGCCAGCAGTAAGGGACAGAGTCCCTACGAGCAGTACTTC. This sequence joins TRBV27 and TRBJ2-7, with 7 bases matching TRBD1. Germline V gene sequence: CDR1 MNHEY, CDR2 SMNVEV (reference sequence). J gave up 2 bases and V 5 bases, and 6 bases lay outside the gene matches. The CDR3 consists of 14 residues.

The chain recombines TRBV12-3 or TRBV12-4 with TRBJ2-1; D may be TRBD2 (6 bases). The CDR3 sequence is 15 residues long. V was shortened by 5 bases and J by 9 bases, with 20 bases between the two germline ends. The CDR3 DNA reads as TGTGCCAGCAGTCCTACGCAACTAGGAGGGAGTGAGCAGTTCTTC. This translates into CASSPTQLGGSEQFF.

The CDR3 DNA reads as TGTGCCACCAGCAGAGATTCGGTCGTGGGGTACTACGAGCAGTACTTC. Its protein is CATSRDSVVGYYEQYF. This chain joins TRBV15 and TRBJ2-4; D gene uncertain. The J call may be mistaken, given a closer DNA end match to TRBJ2-7. In germline, CDR1 is LNHNV, CDR2 YYDKDF (reference sequence). This CDR3 is 16 amino acids long.

The chain joins TRBV20-1 to TRBJ2-1; 11 bases align to TRBD2. Germline values: CDR1 DFQATT, CDR2 SNEGSKA (reference sequence). CDR3 length: 13 amino acids. V lost 2 bases, J lost 10 bases, and 4 bases stayed unmatched. The CDR3, as DNA: TGCAGTGCTAGATTCCCTAGCGGGAGGGAGCAGTTCTTC. Protein product: CSARFPSGREQFF.

V usage is TRBV29-1 and J usage is TRBJ2-7, with 10 bases that match TRBD2. After removal of 7 bases from V and 4 bases from J, the junction contained 7 bases not matched to a gene. Germline V lookup: CDR1 SQVTM, CDR2 ANQGSEA. The CDR3 has 13 residues. The CDR3 sequence: CSAELAGSYEQYF. In nucleotides, the CDR3 is TGCAGCGCCGAACTAGCGGGGTCATACGAGCAGTACTTC.

The chain has TRBV20-1 and TRBJ2-1; D is uncertain. V gave up 3 bases and J gave up 5 bases, with 11 bases separating them. The CDR3 is 13 residues long. CDR1 and CDR2 (germline): DFQATT, SNEGSKA (reference sequence). CDR3 nucleotide sequence: TGCAGTGCTAGCACTTTGGCAGACAATGAGCAGTTCTTC. The encoded protein is CSASTLADNEQFF.

The genes are TRBV6-5 and TRBJ2-3; the D gene could be TRBD1 or TRBD2 (5 bases each). V gave up 5 bases and J gave up 2 bases, with 8 bases separating them. Germline CDR1 MNHEY, CDR2 SVGAGI. The CDR3 runs 13 residues. The CDR3 DNA sequence: TGTGCCAGCAGTAGGGACGCCACAGATACGCAGTATTTT. This gives the protein CASSRDATDTQYF.

The chain joins TRBV20-1 to TRBJ1-1; D is undetermined. Per the germline V gene, CDR1 is DFQATT and CDR2 is SNEGSKA (reference sequence). V was shortened by 3 bases and J by 4 bases, with 9 bases between the two germline ends. This CDR3 has 12 amino acids. CDR3 sequence (DNA): TGCAGTGCTAGCGATGTCGGCACTGAAGCTTTCTTT. Translated, it gives CSASDVGTEAFF.

This clonotype was seen a few times. The chain links TRBV12-3 or TRBV12-4 to TRBJ2-6; D may be TRBD1 (5 bases). Trimming shortened V by 5 bases and J by 4 bases, and 12 bases separated the two germline ends. CDR3 length: 15 residues. This chain's CDR3 is CASSQPGSGANVLTF. The CDR3 DNA reads TGTGCCAGCAGTCAGCCAGGGTCAGGGGCCAACGTCCTGACTTTC.

This clonotype was seen ten or more times. V is TRBV20-1 and J is TRBJ2-3; 7 bases map to TRBD1. This CDR3 has 15 residues. Germline lookup yields CDR1 DFQATT and CDR2 SNEGSKA (reference sequence). The V segment lost 5 bases and the J segment 6 bases; nucleotides outside the gene matches: 14. The CDR3 is CSASSGTAASDTQYF. The CDR3 nucleotides are TGCAGTGCTTCTTCTGGGACAGCCGCGTCGGATACGCAGTATTTT.

V and J are TRBV5-1 and TRBJ2-4, with 12 bases aligning to TRBD1. The J call is uncertain, as TRBJ2-7 better fits the DNA end. Germline CDR1 and CDR2: SGHRS and YFSETQ. The CDR3 contains 17 residues. The CDR3 sequence is CASSFANPGQGAHEQYF. CDR3 nucleotide sequence: TGCGCCAGCAGCTTCGCGAACCCGGGACAGGGGGCCCACGAGCAGTACTTC.

This clonotype occurred many times. The chain employs TRBV4-3 and TRBJ1-2; no clear D. The germline V gene has CDR1 LGHNA and CDR2 YSLEER. The CDR3 sequence is 14 residues long. Trimming left V 6 bases short and J 0 bases short, with 11 bases between. The CDR3 loop reads CASRIIGTNYGYTF. As DNA, the CDR3 is TGCGCCAGCAGGATTATCGGAACTAACTATGGCTACACCTTC.

The chain recombines TRBV28 with TRBJ2-7, with 7 bases identical to TRBD1. The CDR3 is 13 residues long. Germline V gene sequence: CDR1 MDHEN, CDR2 SYDVKM. Trimming cost V 10 bases and J 2 bases; bases outside gene matches: 8. CDR3 residues: CATETGKTYEQYF. The CDR3 nucleotides read TGTGCCACAGAGACAGGGAAGACCTACGAGCAGTACTTC.

The chain joins TRBV7-6 to TRBJ2-1; D is tentatively TRBD1 or TRBD2 (5 bases each). Per germline, CDR1 SGHVS and CDR2 FNYEAQ. The CDR3 has 14 amino acids. The V end was cut by 3 bases, the J end by 7 bases, with 13 bases between. The CDR3 is CASSFEGPGNEQFF. In DNA form, the CDR3 reads TGTGCCAGCAGCTTCGAGGGGCCGGGGAATGAGCAGTTCTTC.

This clonotype turned up a few times. V gene TRBV20-1 combines with J gene TRBJ2-3; 8 bases match TRBD1. J lost 1 base, V lost 1 base, and 13 bases had no gene match. Germline V gives CDR1 DFQATT, CDR2 SNEGSKA (reference sequence). The CDR3 consists of 18 residues. DNA for the CDR3: TGCAGTGCTAGAGGACCAGGGGGCGGGCGACTTCGCACAGATACGCAGTATTTT. Its protein is CSARGPGGGRLRTDTQYF.

This clonotype was observed a few times. One junction end does not reproduce the germline sequence, and a read error may be involved. The rearrangement joins TRBV20-1 to TRBJ2-7, with D maybe TRBD1 (7 bases). Germline assignment: CDR1 DFQATT and CDR2 SNEGSKA (reference sequence). The length of the CDR3 is 13 residues. This chain's CDR3 is CSARVAGGYEQYF. CDR3 nucleotide sequence: TGCAGCGCTAGGGTTGCAGGGGGGTACGAGCAGTACTTC.

The chain couples TRBV4-1 to TRBJ1-6, with D tentatively TRBD1 (5 bases). CDR1 is MGHRA, CDR2 YSYEKL, per germline. There are 15 residues in the CDR3. Trimming stripped 0 bases from V and 8 bases from J, with 11 bases between. The CDR3 sequence: CASSQEPGRHSPLHF. DNA for the CDR3: TGCGCCAGCAGCCAAGAACCAGGGAGGCATTCACCCCTCCACTTT.

In this sample, this clonotype turned up a few times. This chain links TRBV20-1 with TRBJ2-3, with a weak D call TRBD2 (7 bases). The CDR3 length is 15 residues. The germline CDR1 and CDR2 sequences are DFQATT and SNEGSKA (reference sequence). The V end was cut by 5 bases, the J end by 1 base, with 16 bases between. Here the CDR3 DNA reads TGCAGTGCTGACGAAACAGGGAGGGGCACAGATACGCAGTATTTT. It yields the protein CSADETGRGTDTQYF.